This TCR beta chain was found in a study of OX40 agonist ivuxolimab in advanced cancers. Germline V gene data show CDR1 as SGHKS and CDR2 as YYEKEE (reference sequence). CDR3 length equals 12 residues. Trimming removed 0 bases at V and 4 bases at J, with 5 bases between. Measured with immunoSEQ multiplex PCR; TCRdb has only the in-frame clones, and not every one. The table lists approximately 70,000 clones, approximately 83% of them singletons, with about 1.5% in the top ten. This chain uses TRBV5-5 with TRBJ2-7; either TRBD1 or TRBD2 may fit D (5 bases each). The TCR comes from an adult with an advanced solid tumor such as melanoma, head and neck, liver or kidney cancer. Here the sequenced sample was CD4+ or CD8+ T cells sorted from blood, taken in a trial of the OX40 agonist ivuxolimab. CDR3: CASSLGGYEQYF. The CDR3 region has the DNA TGTGCCAGCAGCTTGGGGGGGTACGAGCAGTACTTC.